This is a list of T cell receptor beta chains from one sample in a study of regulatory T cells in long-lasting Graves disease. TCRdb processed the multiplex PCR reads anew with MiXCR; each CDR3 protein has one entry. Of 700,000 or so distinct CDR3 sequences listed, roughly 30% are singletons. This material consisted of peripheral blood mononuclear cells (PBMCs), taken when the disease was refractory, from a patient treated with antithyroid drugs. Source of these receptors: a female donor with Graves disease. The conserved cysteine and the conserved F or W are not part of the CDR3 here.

ASSHGQRNTEAF	TRBV11-2	TRBJ1-1
ASSSAGPGANVLT	TRBV7-9	TRBJ2-6
ASRALGQANTEAF	TRBV7-9	TRBJ1-1
ASREQRTEAEAF	TRBV6-1	TRBJ1-1
ASSLYEGLGSPGELF	TRBV12-3/TRBV12-4	TRBJ2-2
ASSLRDTNSPLH	TRBV12-3/TRBV12-4	TRBJ1-6
ASRSGVGTGSEAF	TRBV2	TRBJ1-1
ASTSPTTNEKLF	TRBV28	TRBJ1-4
ASSLTGQANQPQH	TRBV11-2	TRBJ1-5
AWGGQLNTEAF	TRBV30	TRBJ1-1
ASREGVGSNQPQH	TRBV5-1	TRBJ1-5
ASSIRGGWDRERNTEAF	TRBV19	TRBJ1-1
ASSLRTTGGLTEAF	TRBV7-3	TRBJ1-1
ASSVTGGGTEAF	TRBV19	TRBJ1-1
ASSLSGEDGQPQH	TRBV12-3/TRBV12-4	TRBJ1-5
SAGRQGGSPLH	TRBV20-1	TRBJ1-6
ASSVQDLGYEQY	TRBV6-1	TRBJ2-7
ASSHSGTGGLAF	TRBV19	TRBJ1-1
ASMGVYEQY	TRBV28	TRBJ2-7
ASWTGQGSIGTEAF	TRBV6-4	TRBJ1-1
ATSESGPDTEAF	TRBV24-1	TRBJ1-1
ASSGTSWAYGYT	TRBV12-3/TRBV12-4	TRBJ1-2
ASSVADSYEQY	TRBV9	TRBJ2-7
ASSRSRPPRGEQY	TRBV12-3/TRBV12-4	TRBJ2-7
ASSRQGGAYGYT	TRBV12-3/TRBV12-4	TRBJ1-2
AWSGVPAGSF	TRBV30	TRBJ1-1
ASSPTGTPYGYT	TRBV5-6	TRBJ1-2
ASSDGGGGSGETQY	TRBV10-2	TRBJ2-5
ASSLRDGTSYEQY	TRBV7-3	TRBJ2-7
ATSRYRVPREQY	TRBV15	TRBJ2-7
ASSWGGSTTGELF	TRBV27	TRBJ2-2
ASSWDGSGNQPQH	TRBV12-3/TRBV12-4	TRBJ1-5